These T cell receptor beta chains were read from a single sample in a study of early T cells in non-severe SARS-CoV-2 infection. TCRdb called the 5' RACE reads again in MiXCR, with one record for every CDR3 protein. The sample yields 84,000 or so distinct CDR3 sequences, 9% to 13% seen once. The sequenced sample consisted of whole blood. Receptors originate from an adult who was a healthcare worker with PCR-confirmed SARS-CoV-2 infection or an uninfected control (not recorded which). The CDR3 runs from the conserved cysteine through the conserved F or W. A D gene is named only where the DNA matches it firmly. Clone size is not always given. Where it is, it says once, few, many or a class for expanded clones.

TRBJ2-5 TRBV18 many TRBD2 18 TGTGCCAGCTCACCGCTGCCCGGGACTAGCGGGAGTATGGAGACCCAGTACTTC CASSPLPGTSGSMETQYF
TRBJ2-1 TRBV7-2 NA NA 15 TGTGCCAGCAGCTTAAGCGTAGGGACTCAGAATGAGCAGTTCTTC CASSLSVGTQNEQFF
TRBJ2-1 TRBV27 NA NA 13 TGTGCCAGCGGCTATGAGGGGGGCCATGAGCAGTTCTTC CASGYEGGHEQFF
TRBJ1-3 TRBV18 NA NA 16 TGTGCCAGCTCACCAGGACAGATAAGCTCTGGAAACACCATATATTTT CASSPGQISSGNTIYF
TRBJ2-3 TRBV24-1 many TRBD1 17 TGTGCCACCAGTGATGTCCACACAGGGGGAAGCACAGATACGCAGTATTTT CATSDVHTGGSTDTQYF
TRBJ1-1 TRBV11-2 many TRBD1 15 TGTGCCAGCAGCCGGGGACAGGGGATGAACACTGAAGCTTTCTTT CASSRGQGMNTEAFF
TRBJ2-1 TRBV6-6 NA TRBD2 15 TGTGCCAGCACCCCGGGACTAGCGGGAGAGGGTGAGCAGTTCTTC CASTPGLAGEGEQFF
TRBJ2-1 TRBV11-3 few NA 12 TGTGCCAGCAGCTTTGCGGGCAATGAGCAGTTCTTC CASSFAGNEQFF
TRBJ1-2 TRBV4-1 many NA 15 TGCGCCAGCAGCCAAGAAGGCCAGCCGATCTATGGCTACACCTTC CASSQEGQPIYGYTF
TRBJ2-7 TRBV19 few NA 15 TGTGCCAGTAGTATTAGGGGGGGGCAGAGCTACGAGCAGTACTTC CASSIRGGQSYEQYF
TRBJ2-7 TRBV19 many TRBD1 14 TGTGCCAGTAGCCCCCGACAGGGTCCGGGCTGGCAGTACTTC CASSPRQGPGWQYF
TRBJ1-1 TRBV6-6 few NA 14 TGTGCCAGCAGTTACGTTGGCAAGAAGGCTGAAGCTTTCTTT CASSYVGKKAEAFF
TRBJ2-5 TRBV29-1 NA NA 11 TGCAGCGTTGAATCGGGAGAGACCCAGTACTTC CSVESGETQYF
TRBJ2-1 TRBV25-1 many NA 12 TGTGCCAGCAGTCCCCCGAGCAATGAGCAGTTCTTC CASSPPSNEQFF
TRBJ2-4 TRBV27 NA TRBD2 15 TGTGCCAGCAGCCTCAGCGGGGTAGCCAAAAACATTCAGTACTTC CASSLSGVAKNIQYF
TRBJ1-3 TRBV6-6 many TRBD1 14 TGTGCCAGCCAGGGGGCAGGCTCTGGAAACACCATATATTTT CASQGAGSGNTIYF
TRBJ2-1 TRBV30 many NA 13 TGTGCCTGGACGGAACTGGGGGCAGGTGAGCAGTTCTTC CAWTELGAGEQFF
TRBJ1-6 TRBV11-2 few NA 18 TGTGCCAGCAGCTTAGTGAGGGCAGTTCTTCCCCATAATTCACCCCTCCACTTT CASSLVRAVLPHNSPLHF
TRBJ2-1 TRBV27 few TRBD2 14 TGTGCCAGCCGAGGGGGGACTAGCTTCAATGAGCAGTTCTTC CASRGGTSFNEQFF
TRBJ1-1 TRBV12-5 few NA 12 TGTGCTAGTGGCCTTTCTCGGATTGAAGCTTTCTTT CASGLSRIEAFF
TRBJ2-7 TRBV5-6 many NA 17 TGTGCCAGCAGCTTAAGGGGGACCTCTTTCTACTCCTACGAGCAGTACTTC CASSLRGTSFYSYEQYF
TRBJ2-3 TRBV29-1 many TRBD1 15 TGCAGCGTTGAAGATCCCAGGGGGCCCACAGATACGCAGTATTTT CSVEDPRGPTDTQYF
TRBJ2-7 TRBV6-5 few TRBD1 16 TGTGCCAGCAGTTACGACGGACAGGGGGTAGCCTACGAGCAGTACTTC CASSYDGQGVAYEQYF
TRBJ1-2 TRBV19 NA TRBD1 16 TGTGCCAGTAGTACCACCGGGACAGGGGGGAACTATGGCTACACCTTC CASSTTGTGGNYGYTF
TRBJ2-5 TRBV11-2 many NA 17 TGTGCCAGCAGCTCGGTGGGATCATCCTTCTACCAAGAGACCCAGTACTTC CASSSVGSSFYQETQYF
TRBJ2-7 TRBV20-1 NA NA 12 TGCAGTGCTAGAGAATGGGTCTACGAGCAGTACTTC CSAREWVYEQYF
TRBJ1-1 TRBV30 many NA 17 TGTGCCTGGAACGTTGGTAAGGGCCTCCCTAGGGACACTGAAGCTTTCTTT CAWNVGKGLPRDTEAFF
TRBJ1-1 TRBV7-2 NA NA 11 TGTGCCAGCAGCTTAGTGTCTGAAGCTTTCTTT CASSLVSEAFF
TRBJ2-5 TRBV5-1 few NA 14 TGCGCCAGTACAGATCCGGGAACCCAAGAGACCCAGTACTTC CASTDPGTQETQYF
TRBJ1-3 TRBV6-1 few NA 17 TGTGCCACTCAACAGACCCATACATCGGTCTCTGGAAACACCATATATTTT CATQQTHTSVSGNTIYF
TRBJ1-5 TRBV12-3/TRBV12-4 many NA 18 TGTGCCAGCAGTTTAAAAGGGGACGTCTCCTCGCATTCTCAGCCCCAGCATTTT CASSLKGDVSSHSQPQHF
TRBJ1-6 TRBV6-1 many TRBD1 15 TGTGCCAGCAGAGACATACAGGGGGCTGGATCACCCCTCCACTTT CASRDIQGAGSPLHF
TRBJ2-1 TRBV10-3 NA NA 14 TGTGCCACACACCGGGCCGAAGGGGGCAATGAGCAGTTCTTC CATHRAEGGNEQFF
TRBJ2-3 TRBV4-1 many NA 18 TGCGCCAGCAGCCCGCCTTGGAGACGGACCTCCCCATGGGATACGCAGTATTTT CASSPPWRRTSPWDTQYF
TRBJ2-7 TRBV11-3 many NA 14 TGTGCCAGCAGCTTAGGAGATGTCCGGAACGAGCAGTACTTC CASSLGDVRNEQYF
TRBJ2-3 TRBV21-1 few NA 14 TGTGCCAGCAGCGGGACGGCAAGCACAGATACGCAGTATTTT CASSGTASTDTQYF
TRBJ1-1 TRBV15 few NA 12 TGTGCCACCAGGGACAAGAACACTGAAGCTTTCTTT CATRDKNTEAFF
TRBJ1-1 TRBV6-1 many NA 14 TGTGCCAGCAGCCCGACAGGTATGAACACTGAAGCTTTCTTT CASSPTGMNTEAFF
TRBJ2-3 TRBV7-7 many NA 17 TGTGCTAGCAGCTCCCCCGGTCGTAGCCCGGTGACGGATACGCAGTATTTT CASSSPGRSPVTDTQYF
TRBJ2-1 TRBV24-1 many NA 17 TGTGCCACCAGTGATCCCCCTGGGGGGAGCTCCTACAATGAGCAGTTCTTC CATSDPPGGSSYNEQFF
TRBJ1-3 TRBV30 few NA 15 TGTGCCTGGAGCCCGAACAGCTTCTCTGAAAACACCATATATTTT CAWSPNSFSENTIYF
TRBJ1-4 TRBV20-1 few NA 13 TGCAGTGCTAGACGGGACGGGAATGAAAAACTGTTTTTT CSARRDGNEKLFF
TRBJ1-5 TRBV6-1 few NA 13 TGTGCCAGCAGTGCGACAGATGATCAGCCCCAGCATTTT CASSATDDQPQHF
TRBJ2-1 TRBV5-5 few TRBD2 20 TGTGCCAGCAGCTCCTCCGGGACTAGCGGGGGGTCCTATAACTACAATGAGCAGTTCTTC CASSSSGTSGGSYNYNEQFF
TRBJ1-1 TRBV4-1 many TRBD1 15 TGCGCCAGCAGCCAAGTGGGGGACAGGGCCACTGAAGCTTTCTTT CASSQVGDRATEAFF
TRBJ2-5 TRBV7-7 many TRBD2 13 TGTGCTAGCAGCCCCGGACTAGCGGAGACCCAGTACTTC CASSPGLAETQYF
TRBJ2-4 TRBV12-5 many NA 18 TGTGCTAGTGGTTTGGTAAGGGACGGGAAAATAGCCAAAAACATTCAGTACTTC CASGLVRDGKIAKNIQYF
TRBJ2-1 TRBV13 many TRBD2 15 TGTGCCAGCAGCCTTAGCGGGAGTGGATACAATGAGCAGTTCTTC CASSLSGSGYNEQFF
TRBJ2-5 TRBV11-2 many TRBD2 17 TGTGCCAGCAGGCCCTTGCGAGCGGGGCGACGCCAGGAGACCCAGTACTTC CASRPLRAGRRQETQYF
TRBJ1-3 TRBV11-2 few NA 13 TGTGCCAGCAGCTTGGTTACTGGAAACACCATATATTTT CASSLVTGNTIYF
TRBJ2-2 TRBV18 many TRBD2 16 TGTGCCAGCTCCCGTACCAGCGGGGACAACACCGGGGAGCTGTTTTTT CASSRTSGDNTGELFF
TRBJ1-2 TRBV28 NA NA 13 TGTGCCAGCAGCACACAGGTGAACTATGGCTACACCTTC CASSTQVNYGYTF
TRBJ1-1 TRBV27 few NA 15 TGTGCCAGCAGTCCAACCTACGGGGTGAACACTGAAGCTTTCTTT CASSPTYGVNTEAFF
TRBJ2-7 TRBV11-2 many TRBD1 15 TGTGCCAGCAGCTCGGACAGGGGACTATCCTACGAGCAGTACTTC CASSSDRGLSYEQYF
TRBJ2-2 TRBV5-6 few TRBD2 17 TGTGCCAGCAGCCTCCGGACTAGCGGGGGACTGACCGGGGAGCTGTTTTTT CASSLRTSGGLTGELFF
TRBJ1-3 TRBV12-3/TRBV12-4 few NA 14 TGTGCCAGCAGCCCTGACACTAGAGGAAACACCATATATTTT CASSPDTRGNTIYF
TRBJ2-2 TRBV2 few TRBD2 16 TGTGCCAGCAGTGAATCGGGCGGGAGGACCACCGGGGAGCTGTTTTTT CASSESGGRTTGELFF
TRBJ1-2 TRBV3-1 many TRBD1 15 TGTGCCAGCAGCTCCGGGACAGGGGGTCTCTATGGCTACACCTTC CASSSGTGGLYGYTF
TRBJ2-7 TRBV20-1 NA TRBD1 14 TGCAGTGCTAAGCCGGGACAGAAGGTGACAGAGCAGTACTTC CSAKPGQKVTEQYF